The 24 T cell receptor beta chains in this list originate from one sample, sequenced in a study of cytomegalovirus exposure and HLA in healthy donors. PCR amplification relied on 60 Vbeta primers (plus 13 Jbeta primers). TCRdb's table, derived via immunoSEQ multiplex PCR, lists solely in-frame clones and lacks some. The sample consists of under 200,000 clones, roughly 80% of them appearing once. The material sequenced was PBMCs. These receptor sequences come from a man aged 25 to 45 in good health and CMV-seronegative.

The J gene is TRBJ2-1, the V gene TRBV7-9; maybe TRBD1 (6 bases). This CDR3 region has 11 residues. V was pared by 5 bases and J by 15 bases, with 14 bases between. CDR1 and CDR2 (germline): SEHNR, FQNEAQ (reference sequence). In DNA form, the CDR3 reads TGTGCCAGCAGCAACCGGGACACTCGGTTCTTC. Translated, it gives CASSNRDTRFF.

V is TRBV29-1 and J is TRBJ2-7; TRBD2 matches at 7 bases. With V trimmed by 6 bases and J by 0 bases, 8 bases remained unmatched. Germline V gene sequence: CDR1 SQVTM, CDR2 ANQGSEA. The CDR3 covers 14 residues. CDR3 region: CSVESSGSSYEQYF. The CDR3 nucleotides read TGCAGCGTAGAATCTAGCGGAAGCTCCTACGAGCAGTACTTC.

The rearrangement uses TRBV5-1 and TRBJ2-7, with 7 bases matching TRBD1. J gave up 5 bases and V 0 bases, and 2 bases lay outside the gene matches. Germline loops: CDR1 SGHRS, CDR2 YFSETQ. The CDR3 is made up of 13 amino acids. CDR3 bases: TGCGCCAGCAGCTTGGGAGGGGGCAACGAGCAGTACTTC. Protein product: CASSLGGGNEQYF. Full variable domain (remainder filled in from reference TRBV5-1 and TRBJ2-7): KAGVTQTPRYLIKTRGQQVTLSCSPISGHRSVSWYQQTPGQGLQFLFEYFSETQRNKGNFPGRFSGRQFSNSRSEMNVSTLELGDSALYLCASSLGGGNEQYFGPGTRLTVT.

The J gene is TRBJ1-5, the V gene TRBV6-5, with no clear D. Trimming stripped 10 bases from V and 2 bases from J, with 12 bases between. The V gene's germline CDR1 is MNHEY and CDR2 SVGAGI. CDR3 length equals 13 residues. For the CDR3, the DNA is TGTGCCACCACTCGGGGAGGCAATCAGCCCCAGCATTTT. Residues: CATTRGGNQPQHF.

This chain connects TRBV4-3 to TRBJ2-3; the D gene is possibly TRBD2 (6 bases). Germline assignment: CDR1 LGHNA and CDR2 YSLEER. V was clipped by 4 bases and J by 6 bases, with 11 bases between them. The CDR3 is 13 residues long. The CDR3 loop reads CASSPRREDTQYF. CDR3 DNA sequence: TGCGCCAGCAGCCCAAGGAGGGAGGATACGCAGTATTTT.

The chain combines TRBV11-3 with TRBJ2-2, with 11 bases aligning to TRBD2. CDR3 length: 19 amino acids. Germline V lookup: CDR1 SGHNT, CDR2 YENEEA. V was clipped by 1 base and J by 0 bases; unmatched bases: 7. The CDR3 nucleotides read TGTGCCAGCAGCTTAGCAGGGACTAGCGGTGTCGCGAACACCGGGGAGCTGTTTTTT. Translating it yields CASSLAGTSGVANTGELFF.

The chain has TRBV6-1 and TRBJ1-2, with 9 bases matching TRBD1. The CDR3 spans 17 residues. Trimming at V came to 4 bases and at J to 7 bases, leaving 16 bases not matched to a gene. Germline CDR1 and CDR2: MNHNS and SASEGT. The CDR3 sequence: CASSASGTGSVFGGYTF. In DNA, the CDR3 is TGTGCCAGCAGTGCCTCCGGGACAGGGTCGGTATTCGGTGGCTACACCTTC.

This clone was observed a single time. This sequence joins TRBV27 and TRBJ2-7, with 11 positions matching TRBD2. The CDR3 extends over 15 amino acids. Germline CDR1 is MNHEY and CDR2 is SMNVEV (reference sequence). V gave up 5 bases and J gave up 2 bases; unmatched junction bases: 5. In nucleotides, the CDR3 is TGTGCCAGCAGTCCACGACTAGCGGGGACCTACGAGCAGTACTTC. Translated: CASSPRLAGTYEQYF.

This clone was seen more than once but under ten times. Additional DNA sequences in this sample encode the identical CDR3. The chain uses TRBV28 and TRBJ2-7; 11 bases line up with TRBD2. The CDR3 has 15 amino acids. V dropped 5 bases and J dropped 0; count of bases not matched to a gene: 3. Germline V CDR1 and CDR2: MDHEN, SYDVKM. The DNA for the CDR3 is TGTGCCAGCAGTCTCGGGACTAGCGGCTCCTACGAGCAGTACTTC. It translates to CASSLGTSGSYEQYF.

V is TRBV28 and J is TRBJ1-4, with 8 bases lining up with TRBD1. Trimming cost V 4 bases and J 0 bases; bases outside gene matches: 4. The germline V gene has CDR1 MDHEN and CDR2 SYDVKM. This CDR3 contains 16 residues. Here the CDR3 DNA reads TGTGCCAGCAGTTCGCGACAGGGGCCAACTAATGAAAAACTGTTTTTT. This sequence encodes CASSSRQGPTNEKLFF.

The CDR3 sequence: CASSTTLAPGTGDTGELFF. As DNA, the CDR3 is TGTGCCAGCAGCACAACCCTTGCGCCCGGGACAGGGGACACCGGGGAGCTGTTTTTT. The chain couples TRBV9 to TRBJ2-2; 10 bases are shared with TRBD1. The junction had 15 bases not matched to a gene; V was cut back by 4 bases and J by 3 bases. The CDR3 sequence is 19 residues long. Germline-derived CDR1 and CDR2 are SGDLS and YYNGEE.

The V gene is TRBV14, the J gene TRBJ2-3, with 8 bases fitting TRBD1. V was pared by 1 base and J by 7 bases, with 10 bases of the junction left unmatched. In germline, CDR1 is SGHDN, CDR2 FVKESK. The CDR3 length is 16 residues. The CDR3 here is CASSQVLGTGYNTQYF. The CDR3, as DNA: TGTGCCAGCAGCCAAGTCCTCGGGACAGGCTATAATACGCAGTATTTT.

The CDR3 region is CASSGQGDTGELFF. CDR3 in DNA: TGTGCCAGCAGTGGACAGGGCGACACCGGGGAGCTGTTTTTT. The chain joins TRBV7-3 to TRBJ2-2; TRBD1 aligns across 8 bases. The J segment lost 3 bases and the V segment lost 6 bases, leaving 3 bases of the junction unmatched. This CDR3 has 14 amino acids. Germline V gene lookup returns CDR1 SGHTA and CDR2 FQGTGA.

J is TRBJ2-2 and V is TRBV27; 8 positions agree with TRBD2. The CDR3 covers 15 residues. CDR1 MNHEY and CDR2 SMNVEV come from the germline V gene (reference sequence). The trim removed 3 bases at V and 6 bases at J, leaving 6 bases unmatched. As DNA, the CDR3 is TGTGCCAGCAGTTTTTCGGGAGGGGTACCCGGGGAGCTGTTTTTT. Amino acids: CASSFSGGVPGELFF.

The chain recombines TRBV4-1 with TRBJ1-2, with TRBD1 identical over 8 bases. This CDR3 region has 15 residues. The J segment lost 4 bases and the V segment lost 3 bases, leaving 7 bases of the junction unmatched. CDR1 and CDR2 from the germline V gene are MGHRA and YSYEKL. The CDR3 sequence: CASSQRGQGFYGYTF. CDR3 nucleotides: TGCGCCAGCAGCCAGCGCGGACAGGGTTTCTATGGCTACACCTTC.

The V call is TRBV6-1, the J call TRBJ2-1; 11 bases are a match to TRBD2. The germline gives CDR1 MNHNS, CDR2 SASEGT. The CDR3 extends over 14 amino acids. J gave up 2 bases and V 6 bases, and 0 bases lay outside the gene matches. Written as DNA, the CDR3 is TGTGCCAGCAGGGGACTAGCGGCCTACAATGAGCAGTTCTTC. This translates into CASRGLAAYNEQFF.

The chain uses TRBV6-4 and TRBJ2-1; 11 nucleotides line up with TRBD2. Germline V gene data show CDR1 as MRHNA and CDR2 as SNTAGT. After removal of 4 bases from V and 4 bases from J, the junction contained 3 bases not matched to a gene. The CDR3 covers 15 residues. The chain's CDR3 is CASSALAGVYNEQFF. CDR3 in DNA: TGTGCCAGCAGTGCACTAGCGGGGGTGTACAATGAGCAGTTCTTC.

The chain joins TRBV19 to TRBJ1-1; 9 bases are a match to TRBD1. The CDR3 spans 16 residues. Trimming cost V 2 bases and J 2 bases; bases outside gene matches: 6. Germline lookup yields CDR1 LNHDA and CDR2 SQIVND (reference sequence). CDR3 sequence: CASSIKGTGINTEAFF. The CDR3 nucleotides are TGTGCCAGTAGTATAAAGGGGACAGGGATTAACACTGAAGCTTTCTTT.

The V call is TRBV27, the J call TRBJ1-1, with D maybe TRBD1 (5 bases). The V and J ends lost 2 bases and 6 bases respectively, with 22 bases between them. Per germline, CDR1 MNHEY and CDR2 SMNVEV (reference sequence). This CDR3 has 17 residues. CDR3 coding DNA: TGTGCCAGCAGTTTAAGGGGCCGAGCCGAAACCAGGGCTGAAGCTTTCTTT. Translation: CASSLRGRAETRAEAFF.

This clone appeared a few times. The J gene is TRBJ2-5, the V gene TRBV4-2; 11 bases fit TRBD2. Trimming at V came to 5 bases and at J to 3 bases, leaving 8 bases not matched to a gene. CDR1 LGHNA and CDR2 YNFKEQ come from the germline V gene. The CDR3 covers 16 residues. CDR3 amino acids: CASSLPGLAEKETQYF. The CDR3 region has the DNA TGTGCCAGCAGCTTGCCGGGACTAGCGGAAAAAGAGACCCAGTACTTC.

The chain has TRBV30 and TRBJ2-7; possible D gene TRBD1, 6 bases. Germline V gene sequence: CDR1 GTSNPN, CDR2 SVGIG (reference sequence). The CDR3 totals 17 residues. V gave up 3 bases and J gave up 4 bases, with 25 bases separating them. The CDR3 DNA reads TGTGCCTGGAGCGACGAAGTAAGGGGTAGGGGGATGTACGAGCAGTACTTC. This sequence encodes CAWSDEVRGRGMYEQYF.

V is TRBV30 and J is TRBJ2-7; D call uncertain. The CDR3 is 11 amino acids. Germline V CDR1 and CDR2: GTSNPN, SVGIG (reference sequence). The V gene lost 0 bases and the J gene lost 5 bases, with 5 bases spanning the gap. The CDR3 nucleotides read TGTGCCTGGAGTGTCCGGGACGAGCAGTACTTC. It yields the protein CAWSVRDEQYF.

CDR3 sequence reads: CASSSGGGANVLTF. Written as DNA, the CDR3 is TGTGCCAGCAGCTCGGGTGGCGGGGCCAACGTCCTGACTTTC. V gene TRBV7-6 combines with J gene TRBJ2-6, with D unclear. CDR1 and CDR2 (germline): SGHVS, FNYEAQ. V was pared by 4 bases and J by 4 bases, with 8 bases between. The CDR3 sequence is 14 residues long. The full variable domain, rest sourced from reference TRBV7-6 and TRBJ2-6, is GAGVSQSPRYKVTKRGQDVALRCDPISGHVSLYWYRQALGQGPEFLTYFNYEAQQDKSGLPNDRFSAERPEGSISTLTIQRTEQRDSAMYRCASSSGGGANVLTFGAGSRLTVL.

This chain connects TRBV6-6 to TRBJ2-7; 8 bases line up with TRBD1. J was trimmed by 4 bases and V by 2 bases; bases with no gene match: 10. CDR1 and CDR2 from the germline V gene are MNHNY and SVGAGI (reference sequence). CDR3 length: 16 residues. The CDR3, as DNA: TGTGCCAGCAGTTACACTTACAGGGGGGAAGATTACGAGCAGTACTTC. Translated, it gives CASSYTYRGEDYEQYF.